The 31 T cell receptor beta chains below were found in one sample sequenced in a study of blood T cells in healthy people across ages. Sample-barcoded 5' priming and a J-beta primer mix drove a second PCR of roughly 6 to 12 cycles. MiXCR was run by TCRdb on the 5' RACE reads, yielding one entry per CDR3 protein. The sample gives 800,000 or so distinct CDR3 sequences, 35% to 60% of which show up once; around 18% is in the top ten. The specimen was blood. These receptors came from an older man in good health.

This clonotype has just a few counts. The V and J genes are TRBV7-3 and TRBJ2-2; D ambiguous. This CDR3 comprises 14 residues. The germline V and J ends were trimmed by 6 bases and 1 base, with 9 bases remaining between them. Germline assignment: CDR1 SGHTA and CDR2 FQGTGA. The CDR3 DNA follows: TGTGCCAGCAGAGAGACAATGAACACCGGGGAGCTGTTTTTT. This gives the protein CASRETMNTGELFF.

This clonotype was picked up a small number of times. The V and J genes are TRBV19 and TRBJ2-7; the match to TRBD1 covers 8 bases. Losses at the gene ends were 6 bases for V and 12 bases for J; bases not matched to a gene: 16. The CDR3 loop spans 14 amino acids. Germline CDR1 and CDR2: LNHDA and SQIVND (reference sequence). The chain's CDR3 is CASSIGQGASDRYF. CDR3 nucleotide sequence: TGTGCCAGTAGCATCGGACAGGGTGCAAGTGATCGGTACTTC.

This clonotype appeared many times. The chain employs TRBV4-2 and TRBJ2-1, with 14 bases that match TRBD2. CDR1 is LGHNA, CDR2 YNFKEQ, per germline. V dropped 5 bases and J dropped 9; count of bases not matched to a gene: 6. The CDR3 spans 15 residues. The DNA for the CDR3 is TGTGCCAGCAGCGCCGGGACTAGCGGGAGTAGTGAGCAGTTCTTC. This sequence encodes CASSAGTSGSSEQFF.

Concerning this clonotype itself: An end of the junction differs from the germline gene, which may be a read error. This chain links TRBV9 with TRBJ2-4, with TRBD1 identical over 8 bases. CDR3 size: 16 residues. Per the germline V gene, CDR1 is SGDLS and CDR2 is YYNGEE. CDR3 nucleotide sequence: TGTGCCAGCAGCGTAGGGGACAGGATACGGGGAAACAGTCAGTACTTC. This codes for CASSVGDRIRGNSQYF.

The CDR3 nucleotides read TGTGCCACCAGCAGGGTCTATGGGGAGCAGTTCTTC. It yields the protein CATSRVYGEQFF. This rearrangement joins TRBV15 to TRBJ2-1; D remains unclear. V lost 3 bases and J 10 bases, leaving 10 bases between the germline ends. This CDR3 has 12 residues. Germline lookup yields CDR1 LNHNV and CDR2 YYDKDF (reference sequence).

This clonotype was counted a few times. J is TRBJ1-2 and V is TRBV29-1, with a tentative D call TRBD1 (6 bases). In germline, CDR1 is SQVTM, CDR2 ANQGSEA. The CDR3 is 12 residues long. The germline V and J ends were trimmed by 6 bases and 3 bases, with 11 bases remaining between them. The CDR3 region has the DNA TGCAGCGTCCAACAGGGAGACTATGGCTACACCTTC. Translating gives CSVQQGDYGYTF.

The gene calls are TRBV20-1 and TRBJ2-3; tentative D call: TRBD2 (6 bases). The CDR3 contains 13 residues. The ends were cut back, 8 bases at V and 6 bases at J, with 18 bases in the middle. The V gene's germline CDR1 is DFQATT and CDR2 SNEGSKA (reference sequence). Here the CDR3 reads CSTHAPGVDTQYF. For the CDR3, the DNA is TGCAGTACCCACGCACCGGGAGTTGATACGCAGTATTTT.

The rearrangement uses TRBV2 and TRBJ2-1; 7 bases match TRBD1. The CDR3 covers 14 residues. Per the germline V gene, CDR1 is SNHLY and CDR2 is FYNNEI. The J segment lost 4 bases and the V segment lost 2 bases, leaving 2 bases of the junction unmatched. The CDR3 sequence is CASSEWTGYNEQFF. DNA of the CDR3: TGTGCCAGCAGTGAATGGACAGGATACAATGAGCAGTTCTTC.

This clonotype was found a few times. V usage is TRBV7-9 and J usage is TRBJ1-2; D call uncertain. Germline V gene data show CDR1 as SEHNR and CDR2 as FQNEAQ (reference sequence). Between the trimmed V and J ends, which lost 3 bases and 6 bases, there was a span of 8 bases. The CDR3 covers 12 residues. Written as DNA, the CDR3 is TGTGCCAGCAGCTTCCGATCCCATGGCTACACCTTC. Its protein product is CASSFRSHGYTF.

The chain links TRBV3-1 to TRBJ2-6; 7 bases align to TRBD1. CDR3 size: 17 residues. The ends lost 1 base at V and 1 base at J; junction bases unmatched: 4. Per germline, CDR1 LGHDT and CDR2 YNNKEL (reference sequence). The CDR3 spells CASSQVTGTSGANVLTF. Written as DNA, the CDR3 is TGTGCCAGCAGCCAAGTGACAGGGACATCTGGGGCCAACGTCCTGACTTTC.

This chain connects TRBV27 to TRBJ2-1; D call uncertain. Trimming pared 7 bases from V and 1 base from J, leaving 14 bases between. From germline, CDR1 is MNHEY and CDR2 SMNVEV (reference sequence). This CDR3 has 15 residues. The CDR3 DNA follows: TGTGCCAGCAATTCACCGGCGACTTCCTACAATGAGCAGTTCTTC. Its translation: CASNSPATSYNEQFF.

This rearrangement joins TRBV7-2 to TRBJ2-5; a weak D match, TRBD2 (6 bases). V was trimmed by 1 base and J by 4 bases, leaving 13 bases between them. From germline, CDR1 is SGHTA and CDR2 FQGNSA. CDR3 length: 15 amino acids. CDR3 DNA: TGTGCCAGCAGCTTAGACCCGGGGGTATCAGAGACCCAGTACTTC. Its protein is CASSLDPGVSETQYF.

The chain joins TRBV12-3 or TRBV12-4 to TRBJ2-1; D gene unclear. The CDR3 totals 15 residues. V was shortened by 5 bases and J by 9 bases, with 20 bases between the two germline ends. The CDR3 DNA reads as TGTGCCAGCAGTCTGCACCCGGACCAGCGAGGTGAGCAGTTCTTC. It encodes CASSLHPDQRGEQFF.

The chain uses TRBV15 and TRBJ1-5, with a tentative D call TRBD1 (6 bases). The ends were cut back, 5 bases at V and 3 bases at J, with 14 bases in the middle. The CDR3 loop spans 15 amino acids. Germline V gene data show CDR1 as LNHNV and CDR2 as YYDKDF (reference sequence). The CDR3 region has the DNA TGTGCCACCAGCTTTGGGGACACTAACAATCAGCCCCAGCATTTT. Translation gives CATSFGDTNNQPQHF. Using reference TRBV15 and TRBJ1-5 for the parts outside the CDR3, the full variable domain is DAMVIQNPRYQVTQFGKPVTLSCSQTLNHNVMYWYQQKSSQAPKLLFHYYDKDFNNEADTPDNFQSRRPNTSFCFLDIRSPGLGDTAMYLCATSFGDTNNQPQHFGDGTRLSIL.

This clonotype was observed a few times. The chain carries TRBV20-1 and TRBJ2-4; D gene ambiguous. The end of the DNA aligns better with TRBJ2-7, so the J call may be wrong. The CDR3 length is 15 residues. Germline V gene lookup returns CDR1 DFQATT and CDR2 SNEGSKA (reference sequence). CDR3 nucleotides: TGCAGTGCTAGAGATCGACACGGAAAGAACTACGAGCAGTACTTC. Amino acids: CSARDRHGKNYEQYF.

The J gene is TRBJ2-3, the V gene TRBV20-1, with a weak D call TRBD2 (6 bases). V lost 2 bases and J lost 10, with 13 bases in between. Germline-derived CDR1 and CDR2 are DFQATT and SNEGSKA (reference sequence). This CDR3 region has 12 residues. CDR3 DNA: TGCAGTGCTAGACTGCCTAGCGAAGCGCAGTATTTT. Residues: CSARLPSEAQYF.

This chain uses TRBV20-1 with TRBJ2-5; 10 bases agree with TRBD1. The CDR3 sequence is 15 residues long. The germline V gene encodes CDR1 DFQATT and CDR2 SNEGSKA (reference sequence). The junction had 6 bases not matched to a gene; V was cut back by 0 bases and J by 5 bases. The CDR3: CSARDRQGALETQYF. The CDR3 nucleotides are TGCAGTGCTAGAGACCGACAGGGGGCTTTGGAGACCCAGTACTTC.

The rearrangement links TRBV21-1 to TRBJ1-1. TRBV21-1 is a known pseudogene. There are 15 residues in the CDR3. CDR3 sequence reads: CASSFNRARNTEAFF. CDR3 sequence (DNA): TGTGCCAGCAGCTTTAACAGGGCCCGGAACACTGAAGCTTTCTTT.

The CDR3 is CASSDGGTNNEQFF. The CDR3, as DNA: TGCGCCAGCAGTGATGGCGGGACTAACAATGAGCAGTTCTTC. This chain uses TRBV10-1 with TRBJ2-1; 7 bases match TRBD2. Germline assignment: CDR1 WNHNN and CDR2 SYGVQD (reference sequence). V was clipped by 3 bases and J by 5 bases; unmatched bases: 4. CDR3 length: 14 amino acids.

This clonotype is a singleton in its sample. The chain couples TRBV20-1 to TRBJ2-1, with 9 positions matching TRBD1. V trimming: 0 bases; J trimming: 8 bases; junction bases outside the gene matches: 8. Germline CDR1 DFQATT, CDR2 SNEGSKA (reference sequence). The CDR3 loop spans 15 amino acids. This chain's CDR3 is CSAREGQGETDEQFF. For the CDR3, the DNA is TGCAGTGCTAGAGAGGGACAGGGAGAGACCGATGAGCAGTTCTTC.

The chain joins TRBV7-2 to TRBJ2-1; D remains ambiguous. This CDR3 region has 13 residues. The germline gives CDR1 SGHTA, CDR2 FQGNSA. Trimming took off 4 bases at V and 8 bases at J, with 12 bases between the two ends. CDR3 coding DNA: TGTGCCAGCAGCTGGGAATTTGGGTATGAGCAGTTCTTC. It specifies CASSWEFGYEQFF.

This chain connects TRBV6-2 or TRBV6-3 to TRBJ2-5; D gene unclear. The V end lost 4 bases, the J end lost 1 base, and 13 bases lay between the germline ends. The germline V gene encodes CDR1 MNHEY and CDR2 SVGEGT. CDR3 length equals 15 residues. CDR3 amino acids: CASSFRRGFQETQYF. The DNA of the CDR3 is TGTGCCAGCAGTTTTCGCCGAGGATTCCAAGAGACCCAGTACTTC.

The genes are TRBV19 and TRBJ1-1; tentatively, D is TRBD1 (6 bases). The CDR3 loop spans 14 amino acids. V was trimmed by 6 bases and J by 3 bases, leaving 14 bases between them. Germline V gene lookup returns CDR1 LNHDA and CDR2 SQIVND (reference sequence). DNA of the CDR3: TGTGCCAGTAGGGAACAGGGTTTGGACACTGAAGCTTTCTTT. It specifies CASREQGLDTEAFF.

CDR3 residues: CASTLNPVQGQTRPDSYGYTF. In nucleotides, the CDR3 is TGTGCCAGCACCCTAAACCCGGTCCAGGGGCAGACGCGCCCAGACAGCTATGGCTACACCTTC. This chain joins TRBV6-1 and TRBJ1-2; maybe TRBD1 (6 bases). The CDR3 is made up of 21 amino acids. Germline assignment: CDR1 MNHNS and CDR2 SASEGT. Trimming shortened V by 7 bases and J by 4 bases, and 37 bases separated the two germline ends.

The chain links TRBV5-1 to TRBJ1-1; weak D call: TRBD1 (5 bases). With 1 base removed from V and 4 bases from J, the gap between germline ends came to 11 bases. Looked up from germline, CDR1 is SGHRS and CDR2 is YFSETQ. This CDR3 contains 14 residues. In DNA, the CDR3 is TGCGCCAGCAGCTTGTCCCAGGGCTCCACTGAAGCTTTCTTT. This encodes CASSLSQGSTEAFF. Combining the CDR3 with reference TRBV5-1 and TRBJ1-1 gives the whole variable domain KAGVTQTPRYLIKTRGQQVTLSCSPISGHRSVSWYQQTPGQGLQFLFEYFSETQRNKGNFPGRFSGRQFSNSRSEMNVSTLELGDSALYLCASSLSQGSTEAFFGQGTRLTVV.

V is TRBV7-9 and J is TRBJ2-7; D ambiguous. The J call may be wrong; the DNA end is better matched by TRBJ2-5. The CDR3 contains 14 residues. CDR1 SEHNR and CDR2 FQNEAQ come from the germline V gene (reference sequence). The CDR3 DNA sequence: TGTGCCAGCAGCTTAGTAGAAGGGCAGAAGACCCAGTACTTC. Its protein is CASSLVEGQKTQYF.

Here the CDR3 reads CASSERMYNEQFF. CDR3 bases: TGTGCCAGCAGTGAAAGGATGTACAATGAGCAGTTCTTC. The V call is TRBV2, the J call TRBJ2-1, with no clear D. The CDR3 is 13 residues long. With 2 bases removed from V and 4 bases from J, the gap between germline ends came to 6 bases. The germline CDR1 and CDR2 sequences are SNHLY and FYNNEI. Complete variable domain (other parts from reference TRBV2 and TRBJ2-1): EPEVTQTPSHQVTQMGQEVILRCVPISNHLYFYWYRQILGQKVEFLVSFYNNEISEKSEIFDDQFSVERPDGSNFTLKIRSTKLEDSAMYFCASSERMYNEQFFGPGTRLTVL.

This clonotype was recorded a few times. CDR3 region: CASTGDRGKETQYF. The CDR3 DNA reads as TGTGCCAGCACTGGGGACAGGGGGAAAGAGACCCAGTACTTC. J is TRBJ2-5 and V is TRBV13; 11 bases align to TRBD1. The CDR3 loop spans 14 amino acids. J lost 3 bases, V lost 7 bases, and 4 bases had no gene match. Germline lookup yields CDR1 PRHDT and CDR2 FYEKMQ (reference sequence).

With regard to this clonotype: This could be a read error, since a much larger clone is one nucleotide away. J is TRBJ2-5 and V is TRBV12-3 or TRBV12-4; maybe TRBD2 (5 bases). CDR3 length: 13 residues. V was clipped by 7 bases and J by 11 bases, with 20 bases between them. The CDR3 reads CASTGVPGDPQYF. The CDR3 bases are TGTGCCAGCACCGGGGTTCCCGGGGATCCGCAGTACTTC.

The CDR3 loop reads CASKRVAGVGEQYF. The CDR3 DNA follows: TGTGCCAGCAAGCGGGTAGCGGGAGTAGGCGAGCAGTACTTC. The chain couples TRBV6-5 to TRBJ2-5; 9 positions match TRBD2. The J call may be faulty, since TRBJ2-7 better matches the DNA end. Germline V gene data show CDR1 as MNHEY and CDR2 as SVGAGI. The CDR3 has 14 residues.

The table lists this clonotype with a few counts. This chain links TRBV29-1 with TRBJ2-1; D is possibly TRBD1 (5 bases). Looked up from germline, CDR1 is SQVTM and CDR2 is ANQGSEA. V was clipped by 7 bases and J by 10 bases, with 20 bases between them. This CDR3 has 13 residues. CDR3 loop: CSGSKGPAEEQFF. The CDR3 DNA reads as TGCAGCGGTTCCAAGGGGCCTGCCGAAGAGCAGTTCTTC.